Following are 3 T cell receptor beta chains from one sample sequenced in a study of T cells in Graves' hyperthyroidism and ophthalmopathy. TCR beta CDR3 sequences were amplified from RNA transcripts. The TCR CDR3 first-round RT-PCR relied on the HTBI primer set. MiXCR, applied by TCRdb to the multiplex PCR reads, yields one record per CDR3 protein. The sample shows 500,000 to 600,000 distinct CDR3 sequences, 46% of them seen only once. The sequenced sample was peripheral blood or thyroid tissue (not recorded which). The receptors come from an adult woman with Graves' disease, either hyperthyroidism or ophthalmopathy (not recorded which).

This clonotype was seen ten or more times. The gene calls are TRBV7-9 and TRBJ1-1, with D tentatively TRBD1 (6 bases). The CDR3 is 11 residues long. The V and J ends lost 8 bases and 8 bases respectively, with 12 bases between them. In germline, CDR1 is SEHNR, CDR2 FQNEAQ (reference sequence). CDR3 in amino acids: CASDAGTEAFF. The CDR3 DNA sequence: TGTGCCAGCGATGCCGGGACAGAAGCTTTCTTT.

To note about this clonotype: One junction end does not reproduce the germline sequence, and a read error may be involved. The chain has TRBV10-3 and TRBJ1-2, with a possible D match to TRBD1 (5 bases). Germline lookup yields CDR1 ENHRY and CDR2 SYGVKD. This CDR3 has 13 amino acids. The CDR3 region has the DNA TGTGCCATCAGTGCGTCGGGGCACTATGGCTACGCCTTC. This encodes CAISASGHYGYAF.

A remark on this clonotype: A read error is possible here, since a much larger clone lies one base away. Lacking the conserved final phenylalanine or tryptophan, this CDR3 likely reflects a read error. This chain uses TRBV11-3 with TRBJ2-7, with a tentative D call TRBD1 (6 bases). The CDR3 totals 15 residues. The germline V gene has CDR1 SGHNT and CDR2 YENEEA. V was trimmed by 3 bases and J by 2 bases, leaving 14 bases between them. As DNA, the CDR3 is TGTGCCAGCAGCTTGAGAGGGGGTCCCCCCTACGAGCAGTACCTC. The encoded protein is CASSLRGGPPYEQYL.